What follows are 14 T cell receptor beta chains derived from one specimen sequenced in a study of technical replicates of blood from a few donors (dated by TCRdb to 2016 to 2017). Library construction relied on the immunoSEQ multiplex PCR assay. In its TCRdb copy, this immuneACCESS table keeps in-frame sequences only and misses some clones. Where compared with another copy, unresolved V genes explain less than half of these, and the others have no known cause. The sample has 55,000 to 80,000 clones on record, 95% to 97% of them singletons. Of the sample, around 0.2% falls within the top ten clones. The sequenced material came from T cells isolated from PBMCs. All receptors come from a human donor in good health.

The chain links TRBV5-6 to TRBJ1-5; D gene ambiguous. The germline V and J ends were trimmed by 1 base and 1 base, with 9 bases remaining between them. The CDR3 runs 15 residues. CDR1 is SGHDT, CDR2 YYEEEE, per germline. CDR3 sequence: CASSLWGASNQPQHF. DNA of the CDR3: TGTGCCAGCAGCTTGTGGGGAGCGAGCAATCAGCCCCAGCATTTT.

The CDR3 spells CASGLVGSRTYYQPQHF. The CDR3 nucleotides read TGTGCTAGTGGTTTGGTGGGTTCTCGGACATACTATCAGCCCCAGCATTTT. The rearrangement joins TRBV12-5 to TRBJ1-5; possible D gene TRBD1, 5 bases. Germline lookup yields CDR1 LGHNT and CDR2 FRNRAP. Trimming shortened V by 0 bases and J by 5 bases, and 17 bases separated the two germline ends. The CDR3 totals 17 residues.

This rearrangement joins TRBV5-6 to TRBJ1-2; tentative D call: TRBD1 (5 bases). CDR3 size: 13 residues. Trimming shortened V by 4 bases and J by 2 bases, and 9 bases separated the two germline ends. CDR1 is SGHDT, CDR2 YYEEEE, per germline. The CDR3 region is CASSPDMNYGYTF. Here the CDR3 DNA reads TGTGCCAGCAGCCCGGACATGAACTATGGCTACACCTTC.

The V and J genes are TRBV20-1 and TRBJ2-5; D is unresolved. V was clipped by 2 bases and J by 4 bases, with 5 bases between them. Germline CDR1 is DFQATT and CDR2 is SNEGSKA (reference sequence). The CDR3 spans 11 residues. The CDR3, as DNA: TGCAGTGCTAGACTCCGAGAGACCCAGTACTTC. This gives the protein CSARLRETQYF.

This clone was observed once. This chain connects TRBV4-1 to TRBJ2-1; TRBD1 aligns across 7 bases. Germline lookup yields CDR1 MGHRA and CDR2 YSYEKL. V dropped 3 bases and J dropped 4; count of bases not matched to a gene: 3. The CDR3 length is 14 residues. DNA of the CDR3: TGCGCCAGCAGCCATCAGGGGGTATACAATGAGCAGTTCTTC. Translating it yields CASSHQGVYNEQFF.

The genes are TRBV5-1 and TRBJ2-3; 7 bases align to TRBD2. Per the germline V gene, CDR1 is SGHRS and CDR2 is YFSETQ. The length of the CDR3 is 17 residues. V lost 2 bases, J lost 0 bases, and 9 bases stayed unmatched. The CDR3 coding sequence is TGCGCCAGCAGCTTCGCGGGCGGGGGACCTAGCACAGATACGCAGTATTTT. Protein: CASSFAGGGPSTDTQYF.

This clone was observed a handful of times. In DNA, the CDR3 is TGTGCCAGCAGTCCCGACAGGTTCACTGAAGCTTTCTTT. Translation: CASSPDRFTEAFF. The chain is built from TRBV6-5 and TRBJ1-1; weak D call: TRBD1 (6 bases). Germline V gives CDR1 MNHEY, CDR2 SVGAGI. The V gene lost 5 bases and the J gene lost 4 bases, with 11 bases spanning the gap. The CDR3 is made up of 13 amino acids.

The rearrangement joins TRBV5-5 to TRBJ1-2, with TRBD1 identical over 7 bases. Per the germline V gene, CDR1 is SGHKS and CDR2 is YYEKEE (reference sequence). The CDR3 loop spans 13 amino acids. The V gene end was trimmed by 5 bases and the J gene end by 4 bases; junction bases not matched to a gene: 5. CDR3 amino acids: CASRGDSAYGYTF. The CDR3 DNA reads as TGTGCCAGCAGGGGGGACAGTGCCTATGGCTACACCTTC.

The chain couples TRBV29-1 to TRBJ2-5, with 15 bases that match TRBD2. The CDR3 runs to 17 residues. The junction had 7 bases not matched to a gene; V was cut back by 3 bases and J by 2 bases. CDR1 and CDR2 (germline): SQVTM, ANQGSEA. The CDR3 region is CSVDGLAGGPGQETQYF. CDR3 in DNA: TGCAGCGTTGACGGACTAGCGGGGGGGCCGGGGCAAGAGACCCAGTACTTC.

V gene TRBV27 combines with J gene TRBJ1-2, with 8 bases lining up with TRBD1. Germline-derived CDR1 and CDR2 are MNHEY and SMNVEV (reference sequence). The CDR3 consists of 16 residues. J gave up 0 bases and V 9 bases, and 12 bases lay outside the gene matches. This chain's CDR3 is CASSFGQGPTNYGYTF. CDR3 nucleotides: TGTGCCAGTTCCTTTGGACAGGGTCCTACTAACTATGGCTACACCTTC.

The rearrangement joins TRBV7-9 to TRBJ1-1; D is perhaps TRBD1 (6 bases). V lost 5 bases, J lost 1 base, and 20 bases lay in between. This CDR3 region has 17 residues. Germline lookup yields CDR1 SEHNR and CDR2 FQNEAQ (reference sequence). The CDR3 DNA follows: TGTGCCAGCAGCCGGTGGGCGGGGGCGCAAGGGAACACTGAAGCTTTCTTT. It encodes CASSRWAGAQGNTEAFF.

The rearrangement links TRBV11-2 to TRBJ2-3; D not certain. Germline V gene data show CDR1 as SGHAT and CDR2 as FQNNGV. The CDR3 is 13 residues long. V dropped 5 bases and J dropped 1 base, with 7 bases sitting between them. The CDR3 coding sequence is TGTGCCAGCAGCCCCCCGGGCACAGATACGCAGTATTTT. It encodes CASSPPGTDTQYF.

V gene TRBV2 combines with J gene TRBJ1-4; 9 nucleotides align to TRBD1. CDR3 length: 15 amino acids. Germline loops: CDR1 SNHLY, CDR2 FYNNEI. V trimming: 6 bases; J trimming: 6 bases; junction bases outside the gene matches: 8. CDR3 residues: CASRVGQGSHEKLFF. As DNA, the CDR3 is TGTGCCAGCAGAGTCGGACAGGGGAGTCATGAAAAACTGTTTTTT. Filled out from reference TRBV2 and TRBJ1-4, the complete variable domain reads EPEVTQTPSHQVTQMGQEVILRCVPISNHLYFYWYRQILGQKVEFLVSFYNNEISEKSEIFDDQFSVERPDGSNFTLKIRSTKLEDSAMYFCASRVGQGSHEKLFFGSGTQLSVL.

The chain combines TRBV7-9 with TRBJ2-7, with 12 bases that match TRBD1. This CDR3 contains 18 residues. After removal of 5 bases from V and 3 bases from J, the junction contained 14 bases not matched to a gene. The germline CDR1 and CDR2 sequences are SEHNR and FQNEAQ (reference sequence). DNA of the CDR3: TGTGCCAGCAGCCCAAACCGGGACAGGGGGCGGAAACTCTACGAGCAGTACTTC. Translated: CASSPNRDRGRKLYEQYF. Full variable domain (outside the CDR3, taken from reference TRBV7-9 and TRBJ2-7): DTGVSQNPRHKITKRGQNVTFRCDPISEHNRLYWYRQTLGQGPEFLTYFQNEAQLEKSRLLSDRFSAERPKGSFSTLEIQRTEQGDSAMYLCASSPNRDRGRKLYEQYFGPGTRLTVT.